The text below deals with one T cell receptor beta chain. Its recognized antigen is unknown. No base qualities exist here, and no much larger clone lies one base off it. TCRbeta CDR3 regions were amplified from genomic DNA by means of the immunoSEQ Assay, a bias-controlled multiplex PCR. Processing in the source paper ran as follows. Within the assay, amplification of reference gene primers was used to estimate how many nucleated cells each sample contained. To quantify the absolute abundance of each unique TCRbeta CDR3 rearrangement, sequence reads were collapsed and filtered. For each sample, productive Simpson clonality was calculated as the square root of Simpson's diversity index across productive rearrangements. TCRdb carries this immuneACCESS record with in-frame sequences only. Its versions omit some clonotypes, under half of them owing to an unresolved V gene in the studies checked, with the rest unexplained. Clone size and the V and J calls come from that table; the DNA yielded D and trimming. The sample table records 250,000 to 300,000 clones; around 90% of these occur just once. In total, the top ten clones hold roughly 2.4% of the sample.

Samples from volunteer blood donors who had recovered from COVID-19 were contributed by a second Seattle source. Whole blood was collected in K2EDTA tubes by collaborating institutions according to the institutions' own protocols. For TCRbeta analysis, collaborators shipped samples as frozen whole blood, isolated PBMCs, or DNA extracted from either of those sample types. The source of the sample is a study of blood T cell repertoires in COVID-19 (dated by TCRdb to 2018 to 2020). About the full investigation: Collaborator samples came from the United States, Italy and Spain and covered acute and convalescent phases of COVID-19. Samples came from the ongoing ImmuneRACE study (first 160 participants) plus 1,254 subjects from 6 global collaborators. The repertoires were released in a freely available public database intended as a resource for research on the immune response to SARS-CoV-2. Where available, HLA class I and class II types were taken from metadata supplied by the sample provider and were not determined by assay-based typing. The prospective study material was composed of cDNA or gDNA derived from T cells, B-cell-depleted T cells, or PBMCs. A de-identified subject ID, COVID-19 status, age in years and sex were almost always included in the sample metadata. The dataset comprised deeply sampled blood TCRbeta repertoires from subjects exposed to, actively infected with, or recovered from COVID-19.

Overall results and qualifications from the work: The amount of clinical and demographic metadata varied by source and participant and was provided uncurated.

CDR1 is given as ENHRY and CDR2 as SYGVKD, both from the germline V gene. V is pared back by 10 bases and J by 4 bases, with 17 bases lying between the germline termini. The CDR3 measures 14 amino acids from cysteine to phenylalanine. Only the CDR3 DNA is retained, 42 bases long and in frame from the first base. The rearranged chain carries TRBV10-3 and TRBJ1-3; too little of a D gene remains to name it. The sequenced material came from peripheral blood. The sequence derives from a woman between 50 and 59 years old who had recovered from COVID-19. The CDR3 in this case is CATGRLELGNTIYF. The base sequence is TGTGCCACCGGCAGGCTCGAGCTCGGAAACACCATATATTTT.